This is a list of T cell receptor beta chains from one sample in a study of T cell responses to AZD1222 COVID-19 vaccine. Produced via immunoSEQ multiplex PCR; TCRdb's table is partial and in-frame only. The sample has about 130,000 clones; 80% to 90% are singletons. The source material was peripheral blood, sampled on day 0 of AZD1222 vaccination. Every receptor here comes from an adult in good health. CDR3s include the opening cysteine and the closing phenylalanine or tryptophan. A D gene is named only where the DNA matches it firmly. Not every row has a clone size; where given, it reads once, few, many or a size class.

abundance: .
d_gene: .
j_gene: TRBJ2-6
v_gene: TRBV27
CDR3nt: TGTGCCAGCAGTTTAAGGGCAGGCGGCCGCTCTGGGGCCAACGTCCTGACTTTC
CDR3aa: CASSLRAGGRSGANVLTF

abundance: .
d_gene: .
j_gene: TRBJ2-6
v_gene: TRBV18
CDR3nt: TGTGCCAGCTCACCACCACCCTCTGGGGCCAACGTCCTGACTTTC
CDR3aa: CASSPPPSGANVLTF

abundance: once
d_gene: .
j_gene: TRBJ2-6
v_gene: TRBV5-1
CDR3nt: TGCGCCAGCAGCTTGGGGCAGGGTGTATCTGGGGCCAACGTCCTGACTTTC
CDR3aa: CASSLGQGVSGANVLTF

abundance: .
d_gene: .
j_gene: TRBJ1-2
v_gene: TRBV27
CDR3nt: TGTGCTTTGGTGAAACCCTATGGCTACACCTTC
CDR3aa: CALVKPYGYTF

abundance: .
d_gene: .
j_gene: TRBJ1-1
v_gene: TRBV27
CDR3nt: TGTGCCAGCAGCCTAATCGCGACAGACATTGAAGCTTTCTTT
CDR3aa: CASSLIATDIEAFF

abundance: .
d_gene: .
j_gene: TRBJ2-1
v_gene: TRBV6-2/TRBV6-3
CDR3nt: TGTGCCAGCAGTAACAATGAGCAGTTCTTC
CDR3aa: CASSNNEQFF

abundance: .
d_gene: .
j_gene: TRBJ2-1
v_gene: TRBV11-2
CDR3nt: TGTGCCAGCAGAACGACAGCTTACAATGAGCAGTTCTTC
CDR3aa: CASRTTAYNEQFF

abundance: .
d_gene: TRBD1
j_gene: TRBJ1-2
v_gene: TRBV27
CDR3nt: TGTGCCAGCAGTTTATTTCCAGGGGGTAACTATGGCTACACCTTC
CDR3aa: CASSLFPGGNYGYTF

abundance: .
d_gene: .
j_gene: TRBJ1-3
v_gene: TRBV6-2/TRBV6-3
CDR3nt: TGTGCCAGCAGTTACCCGACGGATAGCTCTGGAAACACCATATATTTT
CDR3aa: CASSYPTDSSGNTIYF

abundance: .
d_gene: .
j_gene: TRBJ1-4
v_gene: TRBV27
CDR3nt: TGTGCCAGCAGCTCGGAGTGGGCGACTAATGAAAAACTGTTTTTT
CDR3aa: CASSSEWATNEKLFF

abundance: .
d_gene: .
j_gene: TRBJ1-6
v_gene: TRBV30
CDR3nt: TGTGCCTGGAGTGTCAGGCATAATTCACCCCTCCACTTT
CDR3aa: CAWSVRHNSPLHF

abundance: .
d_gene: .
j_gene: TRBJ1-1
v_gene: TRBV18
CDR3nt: TGTGCCAGCTCACCAGCAAGGACCAGGGACACTGAAGCTTTCTTT
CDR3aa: CASSPARTRDTEAFF

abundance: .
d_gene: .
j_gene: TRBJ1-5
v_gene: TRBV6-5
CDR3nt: TGTGCCAGCAGTTACCGCAGTTCGGTGGTGGGTCAGCCCCAGCATTTT
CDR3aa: CASSYRSSVVGQPQHF

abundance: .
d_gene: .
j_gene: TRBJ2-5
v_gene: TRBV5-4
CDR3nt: TGTGCCAGCAGCTGGACCGCACTAGTCCCTGGTGAGACCCAGTACTTC
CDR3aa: CASSWTALVPGETQYF

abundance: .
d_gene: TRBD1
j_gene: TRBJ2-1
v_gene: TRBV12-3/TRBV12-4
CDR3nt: TGTGCCAGCAGGACAGGGACGTTAGATGAGCAGTTCTTC
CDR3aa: CASRTGTLDEQFF

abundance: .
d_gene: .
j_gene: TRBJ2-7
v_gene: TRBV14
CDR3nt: TGTGCCAGCAGCTTAAGCCCAGGGTCCTACGAGCAGTACTTC
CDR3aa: CASSLSPGSYEQYF

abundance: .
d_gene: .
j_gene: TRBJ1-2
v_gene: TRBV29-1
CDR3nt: TGCAGCGTCCGGGACACCACTAACTATGGCTACACCTTC
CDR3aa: CSVRDTTNYGYTF

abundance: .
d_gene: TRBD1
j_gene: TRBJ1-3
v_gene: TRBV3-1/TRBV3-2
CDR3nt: TGTGCCAGCAGCCCCGGACAGGGAAGGCGAAACACCATATATTTT
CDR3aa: CASSPGQGRRNTIYF

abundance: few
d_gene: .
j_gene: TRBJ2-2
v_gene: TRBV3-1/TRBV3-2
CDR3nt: TGTGCCAGCAGCCAGCTAGTAAACACCGGGGAGCTGTTTTTT
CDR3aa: CASSQLVNTGELFF

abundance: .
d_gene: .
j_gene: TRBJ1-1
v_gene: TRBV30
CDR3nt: TGTGCCTGGAGTGTACTGAGGCGGACCGCTCTTATGGACACTGAAGCTTTCTTT
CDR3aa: CAWSVLRRTALMDTEAFF

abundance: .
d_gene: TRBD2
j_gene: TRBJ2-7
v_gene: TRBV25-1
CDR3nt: TGTGCCAGCAGTCCAGGAGCGGGAAGGGCCTACGAGCAGTACTTC
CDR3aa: CASSPGAGRAYEQYF

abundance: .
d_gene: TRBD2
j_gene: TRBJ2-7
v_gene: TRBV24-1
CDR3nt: TGTGCCACCAGTGATTTTAGCGGGAGCACCTACGAGCAGTACTTC
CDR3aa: CATSDFSGSTYEQYF

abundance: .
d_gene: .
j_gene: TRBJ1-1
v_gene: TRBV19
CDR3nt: TGTGCCAGTAGTAGCATCCGATACACTGAAGCTTTCTTT
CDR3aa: CASSSIRYTEAFF

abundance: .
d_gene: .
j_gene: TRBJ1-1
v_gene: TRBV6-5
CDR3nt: TGTGCCAGCAGTTACCAGCTGAACACTGAAGCTTTCTTT
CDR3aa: CASSYQLNTEAFF

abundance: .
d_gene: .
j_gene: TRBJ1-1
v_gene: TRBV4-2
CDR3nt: TGTGCCAGCAGCCAAGATTTTAACACTGAAGCTTTCTTT
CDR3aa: CASSQDFNTEAFF

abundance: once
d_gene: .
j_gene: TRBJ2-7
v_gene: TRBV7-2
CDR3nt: TGTGCCAGCTCGGGGAAGGGGTCCTACGAGCAGTACTTC
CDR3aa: CASSGKGSYEQYF

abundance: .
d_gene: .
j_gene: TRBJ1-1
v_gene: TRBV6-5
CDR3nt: TGTGCCAGCAGTTACTCGAGTTCACTGACTGAAGCTTTCTTT
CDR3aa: CASSYSSSLTEAFF

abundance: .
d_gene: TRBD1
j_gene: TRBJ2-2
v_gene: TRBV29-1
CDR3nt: TGCAGCGTTGAAGATCAGGGGGCGGGAACCGGGGAGCTGTTTTTT
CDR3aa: CSVEDQGAGTGELFF

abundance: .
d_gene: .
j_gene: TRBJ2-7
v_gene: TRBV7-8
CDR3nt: TGTGCCAGCAGCTTAGCGCAGGCTCGGGACGAGCAGTACTTC
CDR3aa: CASSLAQARDEQYF

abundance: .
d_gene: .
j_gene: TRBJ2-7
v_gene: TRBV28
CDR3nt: TGTGCCAGCAGCCAGACTTCCTACGAGCAGTACTTC
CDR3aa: CASSQTSYEQYF

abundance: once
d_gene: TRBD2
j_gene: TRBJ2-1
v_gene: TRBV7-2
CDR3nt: TGTGCCAGCAGTCCGCCGGGACTAGCCCATGAGCAGTTCTTC
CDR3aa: CASSPPGLAHEQFF

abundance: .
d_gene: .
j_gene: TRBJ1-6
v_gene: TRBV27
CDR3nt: TGTGCCAGCAGTGCCGACCTCCTCTATAATTCACCCCTCCACTTT
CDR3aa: CASSADLLYNSPLHF

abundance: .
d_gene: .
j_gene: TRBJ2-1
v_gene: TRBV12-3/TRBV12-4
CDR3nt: TGTGCCAGCCGCCTAGGGGCTTACAATGAGCAGTTCTTC
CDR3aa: CASRLGAYNEQFF

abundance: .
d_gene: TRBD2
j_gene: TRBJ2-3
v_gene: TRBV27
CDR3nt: TGTGCCAGCAGTACACCTAGCGGGAGGACAGATACGCAGTATTTT
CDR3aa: CASSTPSGRTDTQYF

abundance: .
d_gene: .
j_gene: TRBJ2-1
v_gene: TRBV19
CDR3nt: TGTGCCAGTAGTATACGAACGGAGAGGGGTGAGCAGTTCTTC
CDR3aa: CASSIRTERGEQFF

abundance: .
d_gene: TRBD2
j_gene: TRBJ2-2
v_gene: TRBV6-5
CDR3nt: TGTGCCAGCAGGAGCGGGGCGAACACCGGGGAGCTGTTTTTT
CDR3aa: CASRSGANTGELFF

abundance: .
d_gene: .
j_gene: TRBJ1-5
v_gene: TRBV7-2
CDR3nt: TGTGCCAGCAGCCCATTCAATCAGCCCCAGCATTTT
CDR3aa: CASSPFNQPQHF

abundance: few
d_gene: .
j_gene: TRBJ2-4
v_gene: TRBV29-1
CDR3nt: TGCAGCGTCCTCCCCGGGGGAGCCAAAAACATTCAGTACTTC
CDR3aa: CSVLPGGAKNIQYF

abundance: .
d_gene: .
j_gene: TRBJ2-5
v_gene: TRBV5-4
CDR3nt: TGTGCCAGCAGCACCCAAACAGGGTTGTCAGAGACCCAGTACTTC
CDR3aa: CASSTQTGLSETQYF

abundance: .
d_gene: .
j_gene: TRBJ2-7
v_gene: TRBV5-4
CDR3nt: TGTGCCAGCAGCTTAGGTCTTGGCATAGCCTACGAGCAGTACTTC
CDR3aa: CASSLGLGIAYEQYF

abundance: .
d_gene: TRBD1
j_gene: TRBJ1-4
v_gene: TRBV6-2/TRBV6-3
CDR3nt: TGTGCCAGCAGTTACCCACCCACAGGGGGCAGGGAAAAACTGTTTTTT
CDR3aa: CASSYPPTGGREKLFF

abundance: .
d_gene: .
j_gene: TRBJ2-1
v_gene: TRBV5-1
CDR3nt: TGCGCCAGCCGCGACGGATACTCCTACAATGAGCAGTTCTTC
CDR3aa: CASRDGYSYNEQFF

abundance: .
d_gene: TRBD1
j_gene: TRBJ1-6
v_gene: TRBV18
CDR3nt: TGTGCCAGCTCACCCGACAGGGGAAAAGCCAATTCACCCCTCCACTTT
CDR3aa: CASSPDRGKANSPLHF

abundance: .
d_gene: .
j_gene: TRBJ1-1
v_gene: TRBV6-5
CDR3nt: TGTGCCAGCAGTTACTCGACCACTGAAGCTTTCTTT
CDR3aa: CASSYSTTEAFF

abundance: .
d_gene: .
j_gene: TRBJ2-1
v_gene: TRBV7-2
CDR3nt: TGTGCCAGCAGCCGGGGACGCCTTTCCTACAATGAGCAGTTCTTC
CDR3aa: CASSRGRLSYNEQFF

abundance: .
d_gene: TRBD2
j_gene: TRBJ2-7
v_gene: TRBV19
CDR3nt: TGTGCCAGTAAGAGGACTAGCGGTGCGGGGGAGCAGTACTTC
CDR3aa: CASKRTSGAGEQYF

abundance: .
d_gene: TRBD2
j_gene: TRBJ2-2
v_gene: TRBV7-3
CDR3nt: TGTGCCAGCAGCATCCCCGGACTAGCGGGTGGCACCGGGGAGCTGTTTTTT
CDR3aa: CASSIPGLAGGTGELFF

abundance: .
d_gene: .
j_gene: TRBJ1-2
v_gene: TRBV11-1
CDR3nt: TGTGCCAGCAGCCCTACACATAAGACCGAAAACCATGGCTACACCTTC
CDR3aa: CASSPTHKTENHGYTF

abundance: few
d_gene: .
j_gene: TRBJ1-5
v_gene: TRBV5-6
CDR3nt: TGTGCCAGCAGCTTGGGGGCCAGGCAGCCGCCCCAGCATTTT
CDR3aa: CASSLGARQPPQHF

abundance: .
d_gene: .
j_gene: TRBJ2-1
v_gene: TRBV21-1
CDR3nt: TGTGCCAGCAGCGGAGACTGGACCTCCGGTCCGGGCAATGAGCAGTTCTTC
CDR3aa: CASSGDWTSGPGNEQFF

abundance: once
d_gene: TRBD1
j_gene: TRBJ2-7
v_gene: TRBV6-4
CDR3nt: TGTGCCAGCAGTGACCCACAGGGGCCGACCACCTACGAGCAGTACTTC
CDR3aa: CASSDPQGPTTYEQYF